What follows are 30 T cell receptor beta chains derived from one specimen sequenced in a study of T cells expressing NK-cell markers. One entry per CDR3 protein, without DNA, is what TCRdb gives after re-calling the 5' RACE reads. The sample table sets out 300,000 to 450,000 distinct CDR3 sequences. Sequenced material: blood T cells: a sorted CD56 or NKG2C T cell subset, CD4+ or CD8+ T cells, or bulk PBMC T cells (not recorded which). The receptor set was obtained from a man aged 18-70 years in good health.

V gene TRBV12-5 combines with J gene TRBJ2-2; TCRdb names TRBD2, which stays unverified in the absence of DNA. The germline V gene encodes CDR1 LGHNT and CDR2 FRNRAP. This CDR3 comprises 15 residues. The CDR3 is CASGGSGGWTGELFF. Drawing the rest from reference TRBV12-5 and TRBJ2-2, the complete variable domain is DARVTQTPRHKVTEMGQEVTMRCQPILGHNTVFWYRQTMMQGLELLAYFRNRAPLDDSGMPKDRFSAEMPDATLATLKIQPSEPRDSAVYFCASGGSGGWTGELFFGEGSRLTVL.

The rearrangement links TRBV5-6 to TRBJ2-1; TCRdb gives TRBD1 as the D gene, but with no DNA this cannot be confirmed. Germline V gene lookup returns CDR1 SGHDT and CDR2 YYEEEE. This CDR3 region has 16 residues. CDR3 region: CASSQDRGFAYNEQFF.

The rearrangement uses TRBV6-1 and TRBJ2-7; TCRdb returns TRBD2, unconfirmable since there is no DNA. This CDR3 region has 13 residues. Per the germline V gene, CDR1 is MNHNS and CDR2 is SASEGT. CDR3 protein: CASSRGLGTSQNF.

The CDR3 protein is CASSLESASWGGQYF. This chain connects TRBV7-9 to TRBJ2-7. This CDR3 is built from 15 residues. Per germline, CDR1 SEHNR and CDR2 FQNEAQ (reference sequence). The full variable domain, completed using reference TRBV7-9 and TRBJ2-7, is DTGVSQNPRHKITKRGQNVTFRCDPISEHNRLYWYRQTLGQGPEFLTYFQNEAQLEKSRLLSDRFSAERPKGSFSTLEIQRTEQGDSAMYLCASSLESASWGGQYFGPGTRLTVT.

The chain has TRBV6-1 and TRBJ2-1; TCRdb's assignment of TRBD1 cannot be checked, as there is no DNA. This CDR3 comprises 14 residues. Germline V lookup: CDR1 MNHNS, CDR2 SASEGT. CDR3 residues: CASSGFQGIGEQFF.

V gene TRBV6-1 combines with J gene TRBJ2-4. Germline assignment: CDR1 MNHNS and CDR2 SASEGT. The CDR3 extends over 17 amino acids. The CDR3 sequence: CASSEALGRVAKNIQYF.

This sequence joins TRBV7-6 and TRBJ2-3; lacking DNA, the TRBD2 call made by TCRdb goes unchecked. Germline-derived CDR1 and CDR2 are SGHVS and FNYEAQ. The CDR3 totals 18 residues. This CDR3 reads CASSLARVAGGLTDTQYF.

The J gene is TRBJ1-2, the V gene TRBV12-3 or TRBV12-4; with no DNA, the TCRdb D assignment of TRBD1 cannot be verified. The CDR3 length is 14 residues. The CDR3 sequence is CASSRGGSTAGYTF.

This chain uses TRBV20-1 with TRBJ2-3; TCRdb outputs TRBD2, but without DNA this stays unchecked. This CDR3 has 18 amino acids. CDR1 and CDR2 (germline): DFQATT, SNEGSKA (reference sequence). This chain's CDR3 is CSALGTSGSRFATDTQYF.

This chain joins TRBV14 and TRBJ1-2; TCRdb's assignment of TRBD1 cannot be checked, as there is no DNA. The CDR3 covers 12 residues. Per germline, CDR1 SGHDN and CDR2 FVKESK. CDR3 protein: CASSPYGQSPTF.

The V gene is TRBV29-1, the J gene TRBJ2-3; TCRdb reports TRBD2, a call that lacks DNA to check it against. This CDR3 contains 13 residues. Germline V gene data show CDR1 as SQVTM and CDR2 as ANQGSEA. This CDR3 is CSVRAGGTDTQYF.

The chain combines TRBV5-8 with TRBJ2-3; no DNA is available, so the TRBD1 call from TCRdb remains unchecked. The CDR3 loop spans 17 amino acids. CDR1 SGHTS and CDR2 YDEGEE come from the germline V gene. The CDR3 reads CASSFAYGQGSTDTQYF.

The chain combines TRBV6-1 with TRBJ2-5. Germline CDR1 is MNHNS and CDR2 is SASEGT. CDR3 length: 13 amino acids. Here the CDR3 reads CASSVWLLETQYF.

This chain links TRBV11-3 with TRBJ2-3; the TCRdb call, TRBD1, lacks DNA for checking. The CDR3 consists of 14 residues. Germline V CDR1 and CDR2: SGHNT, YENEEA. The CDR3 loop is CASARDRGADTQYF. Full variable domain (outside the CDR3, taken from reference TRBV11-3 and TRBJ2-3): EAGVVQSPRYKIIEKKQPVAFWCNPISGHNTLYWYLQNLGQGPELLIRYENEEAVDDSQLPKDRFSAERLKGVDSTLKIQPAELGDSAVYLCASARDRGADTQYFGPGTRLTVL.

The chain has TRBV5-1 and TRBJ1-2. Germline V gene lookup returns CDR1 SGHRS and CDR2 YFSETQ. The CDR3 is 14 residues long. The CDR3 sequence is CASSLGREIYGYTF.

The CDR3 protein is CATRGEGINTEAFF. The chain links TRBV5-1 to TRBJ1-1; TCRdb's D call of TRBD1 is untestable without DNA. The length of the CDR3 is 14 residues. Germline CDR1 is SGHRS and CDR2 is YFSETQ. Looking up the rest from reference TRBV5-1 and TRBJ1-1 gives the full variable domain: KAGVTQTPRYLIKTRGQQVTLSCSPISGHRSVSWYQQTPGQGLQFLFEYFSETQRNKGNFPGRFSGRQFSNSRSEMNVSTLELGDSALYLCATRGEGINTEAFFGQGTRLTVV.

The chain recombines TRBV5-1 with TRBJ1-2; the D call of TRBD1 rests on TCRdb alone, since no DNA is present to check it. CDR1 SGHRS and CDR2 YFSETQ come from the germline V gene. This CDR3 is 14 amino acids long. CDR3: CASSPRPGQAGYTF.

V and J are TRBV19 and TRBJ1-1. CDR1 is LNHDA and CDR2 is SQIVND in the germline V gene (reference sequence). This CDR3 spans 15 amino acids. The CDR3 region is CASSNPGGWRTEAFF. Supplemented by reference TRBV19 and TRBJ1-1, the full variable domain reads DGGITQSPKYLFRKEGQNVTLSCEQNLNHDAMYWYRQDPGQGLRLIYYSQIVNDFQKGDIAEGYSVSREKKESFPLTVTSAQKNPTAFYLCASSNPGGWRTEAFFGQGTRLTVV.

The rearrangement links TRBV6-1 to TRBJ1-6. CDR3 size: 14 residues. Per germline, CDR1 MNHNS and CDR2 SASEGT. This CDR3 is CASNEREGLSPLHF.

The chain joins TRBV12-3 or TRBV12-4 to TRBJ1-4; the TRBD1 assignment by TCRdb is unverifiable without DNA. The CDR3 runs to 16 residues. The chain's CDR3 is CASSSGGASTNEKLFF.

The J gene is TRBJ1-2, the V gene TRBV15; TCRdb's assignment of TRBD1 cannot be checked, as there is no DNA. Germline CDR1 LNHNV, CDR2 YYDKDF (reference sequence). The CDR3 has 15 residues. The CDR3 loop reads CATSARQGEYYGYTF.

The J gene is TRBJ2-7, the V gene TRBV14; the TCRdb D gene call, TRBD2, has no DNA to confirm it. Germline CDR1 and CDR2: SGHDN and FVKESK. The CDR3 spans 14 residues. CDR3 sequence: CASSGDWKAYEQYF.

The CDR3 loop is CASSLRLDLSEQFF. The V and J genes are TRBV12-3 or TRBV12-4 and TRBJ2-1; TCRdb returns TRBD2, unconfirmable since there is no DNA. The CDR3 loop spans 14 amino acids.

The chain links TRBV10-2 to TRBJ2-7; TCRdb gives TRBD1 as the D gene, but with no DNA this cannot be confirmed. CDR3 size: 14 residues. Germline CDR1 WSHSY, CDR2 SAAADI. This chain's CDR3 is CASLPDRSSYEQYF.

The chain uses TRBV7-3 and TRBJ2-1; TCRdb lists TRBD2, though no DNA is available to test this call. This CDR3 contains 15 residues. Germline V gives CDR1 SGHTA, CDR2 FQGTGA. The CDR3 region is CASRTKSGGANEQFF.

V and J are TRBV27 and TRBJ2-2; as DNA is missing, the TRBD2 call by TCRdb cannot be tested. The CDR3 length is 16 residues. Germline values: CDR1 MNHEY, CDR2 SMNVEV (reference sequence). This chain's CDR3 is CASSSLAGGITGELFF.

The rearrangement uses TRBV14 and TRBJ1-6; TCRdb calls TRBD1, which cannot be checked without DNA. Germline CDR1 and CDR2: SGHDN and FVKESK. This CDR3 is built from 20 residues. The CDR3 spells CASSQVRYKGGGSSDSPLHF.

This sequence joins TRBV14 and TRBJ2-7; TCRdb selects TRBD1, and the lack of DNA leaves this call unchecked. The CDR3 runs to 17 residues. Germline CDR1 reads SGHDN; CDR2 reads FVKESK. This chain's CDR3 is CASSQDIGGGGDLEQYF. Combining the CDR3 with reference TRBV14 and TRBJ2-7 gives the whole variable domain EAGVTQFPSHSVIEKGQTVTLRCDPISGHDNLYWYRRVMGKEIKFLLHFVKESKQDESGMPNNRFLAERTGGTYSTLKVQPAELEDSGVYFCASSQDIGGGGDLEQYFGPGTRLTVT.

The gene calls are TRBV27 and TRBJ1-5; there is no DNA to check the TCRdb D call of TRBD1. CDR3 length: 12 amino acids. Germline values: CDR1 MNHEY, CDR2 SMNVEV (reference sequence). Here the CDR3 reads CASKGGDQPQHF.

The rearrangement links TRBV18 to TRBJ2-1; as DNA is missing, the TRBD1 call by TCRdb cannot be tested. Germline V gene sequence: CDR1 KGHSH, CDR2 LQKENI. This CDR3 is built from 15 residues. The CDR3: CASLTGAKSYNEQFF.